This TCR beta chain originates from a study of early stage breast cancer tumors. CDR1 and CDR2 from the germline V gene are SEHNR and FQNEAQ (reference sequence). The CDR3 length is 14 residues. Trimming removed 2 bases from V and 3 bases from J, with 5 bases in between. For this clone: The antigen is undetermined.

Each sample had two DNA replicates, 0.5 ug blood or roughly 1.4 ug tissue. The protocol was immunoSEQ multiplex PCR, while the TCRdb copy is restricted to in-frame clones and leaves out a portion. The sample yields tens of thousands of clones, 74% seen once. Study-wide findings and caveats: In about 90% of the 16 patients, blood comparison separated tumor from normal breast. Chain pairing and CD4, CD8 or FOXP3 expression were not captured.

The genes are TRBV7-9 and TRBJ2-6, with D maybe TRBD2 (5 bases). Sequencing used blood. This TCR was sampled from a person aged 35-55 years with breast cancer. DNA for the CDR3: TGTGCCAGCAGCTTACGGGGTGGGGCCAACGTCCTGACTTTC. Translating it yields CASSLRGGANVLTF.